A single sample gave rise to the 25 T cell receptor beta chains below, sequenced in a study of beta chain features in type 1 diabetes. Reverse transcription of all isolated RNA meant that expressed TCRB transcripts were sequenced. Produced via immunoSEQ multiplex PCR; TCRdb's table is partial and in-frame only. This table holds roughly 400,000 clones, less than 15% found once. Sample: naive CD4+ T cells from blood. The receptor set was obtained from a young woman in good health.

The genes are TRBV29-1 and TRBJ2-1, with 10 bases identical to TRBD2. Unmatched junction bases numbered 18, after V lost 7 bases and J lost 0 bases. Per the germline V gene, CDR1 is SQVTM and CDR2 is ANQGSEA. The CDR3 is made up of 19 amino acids. Here the CDR3 reads CSANSRTSGLFGSYNEQFF. The CDR3 bases are TGCAGCGCCAACTCTAGGACTAGCGGACTGTTCGGCTCCTACAATGAGCAGTTCTTC.

This clone was seen a handful of times. The chain couples TRBV4-3 to TRBJ2-2; D possibly corresponds to TRBD1 (5 bases). Trimming pared 0 bases from V and 11 bases from J, leaving 13 bases between. The CDR3 sequence is 14 residues long. CDR1 and CDR2 (germline): LGHNA, YSLEER. The CDR3 DNA reads as TGCGCCAGCAGCCAAGACAGGAAAGGGGCCGAGCTGTTTTTT. Encoded protein: CASSQDRKGAELFF.

This clone was detected only a few times. The V call is TRBV6-5, the J call TRBJ1-2; no firm D call. CDR1 is MNHEY and CDR2 is SVGAGI in the germline V gene. The V gene lost 4 bases and the J gene lost 8 bases, with 23 bases spanning the gap. This CDR3 contains 16 residues. The CDR3 DNA follows: TGTGCCAGCAGTTCGGGAGGTGGCCTCGTATCCGGGGGCTACACCTTC. Protein sequence: CASSSGGGLVSGGYTF.

The chain recombines TRBV28 with TRBJ2-3; D is perhaps TRBD2 (7 bases). CDR3 length: 17 amino acids. Germline values: CDR1 MDHEN, CDR2 SYDVKM. Trimming pared 4 bases from V and 1 base from J, leaving 18 bases between. The CDR3 DNA reads as TGTGCCAGCAGTTCCCCTCGGGGGGCCATTGGCACAGATACGCAGTATTTT. Translation: CASSSPRGAIGTDTQYF.

The CDR3 coding sequence is TGCGCCAGCACCCCCCAAGGCGGGAGTTACAATGAGCAGTTCTTC. This codes for CASTPQGGSYNEQFF. The chain joins TRBV5-1 to TRBJ2-1, with 7 bases fitting TRBD2. V was pared by 6 bases and J by 4 bases, with 10 bases of the junction left unmatched. Germline V gives CDR1 SGHRS, CDR2 YFSETQ. This CDR3 spans 15 amino acids.

The J gene is TRBJ2-7, the V gene TRBV9; 8 bases are shared with TRBD1. V was pared by 0 bases and J by 4 bases, with 3 bases of the junction left unmatched. Germline CDR1 SGDLS, CDR2 YYNGEE. There are 14 residues in the CDR3. The CDR3 coding sequence is TGTGCCAGCAGCGTAGGGACAGGGAGGTACGAGCAGTACTTC. It encodes CASSVGTGRYEQYF.

This clone was observed a few times. The chain recombines TRBV23-1 with TRBJ1-2; D is undetermined. TRBV23-1 is flagged as an ORF with uncertain function. V dropped 4 bases and J dropped 2 bases, with 17 bases sitting between them. The CDR3 length is 16 residues. CDR3 coding DNA: TGCGCCAGCAGTCCGATGCGCCGAGCGCAAAACTATGGCTACACCTTC. Its translation: CASSPMRRAQNYGYTF.

This clone was seen only a few times. The chain couples TRBV30 to TRBJ2-3; no firm D call. Germline CDR1 and CDR2: GTSNPN and SVGIG (reference sequence). Trimming removed 3 bases at V and 0 bases at J, with 13 bases between. The CDR3 has 15 residues. The CDR3, as DNA: TGTGCCTGGAGGGCTAGACTCCCTAGCACAGATACGCAGTATTTT. It yields the protein CAWRARLPSTDTQYF.

This chain joins TRBV19 and TRBJ2-7; possible D gene TRBD2, 6 bases. Trimming left V 6 bases short and J 3 bases short, with 15 bases between. Germline CDR1 and CDR2: LNHDA and SQIVND (reference sequence). CDR3 length equals 14 residues. CDR3: CASSGQGGNYEQYF. Written as DNA, the CDR3 is TGTGCCAGTAGCGGGCAGGGAGGAAACTACGAGCAGTACTTC.

V usage is TRBV5-1 and J usage is TRBJ2-7, with TRBD1 identical over 11 bases. The germline V gene encodes CDR1 SGHRS and CDR2 YFSETQ. This CDR3 has 15 amino acids. Trimming at V came to 3 bases and at J to 2 bases, leaving 4 bases not matched to a gene. CDR3 nucleotides: TGCGCCAGCAGCTCGGACAGGGGGCAAACCTACGAGCAGTACTTC. Translated: CASSSDRGQTYEQYF. Filled out from reference TRBV5-1 and TRBJ2-7, the complete variable domain reads KAGVTQTPRYLIKTRGQQVTLSCSPISGHRSVSWYQQTPGQGLQFLFEYFSETQRNKGNFPGRFSGRQFSNSRSEMNVSTLELGDSALYLCASSSDRGQTYEQYFGPGTRLTVT.

This clone has only a few counts. At one of its ends the junction is not consistent with the germline gene, which may arise from a read error. This chain joins TRBV28 and TRBJ1-5; TRBD1 aligns across 8 bases. The length of the CDR3 is 14 residues. In germline, CDR1 is MDHEN, CDR2 SYDVKM. Here the CDR3 reads CASSLYRGNLPQHF. The CDR3 DNA follows: TGTGCCAGCAGTTTGTACAGGGGGAATCTGCCCCAGCATTTT.

The chain links TRBV6-6 to TRBJ2-5, with D unresolved. Looked up from germline, CDR1 is MNHNY and CDR2 is SVGAGI (reference sequence). Trimming removed 6 bases from V and 5 bases from J, with 13 bases in between. This CDR3 is 13 amino acids long. The CDR3 coding sequence is TGTGCCAGCAGACCCGACGCGAGGGAGACCCAGTACTTC. This codes for CASRPDARETQYF.

The V gene is TRBV29-1, the J gene TRBJ2-3; TRBD1 aligns across 9 bases. Trimming removed 6 bases from V and 3 bases from J; junction bases left unmatched: 10. Germline V gene lookup returns CDR1 SQVTM and CDR2 ANQGSEA. This CDR3 has 15 residues. This CDR3 is CSVRGQGWTTDTQYF. Written as DNA, the CDR3 is TGCAGCGTAAGAGGACAGGGGTGGACTACAGATACGCAGTATTTT.

This clone was detected only a few times. The genes are TRBV7-8 and TRBJ2-1; TRBD2 agrees at 11 bases. This CDR3 has 14 residues. Germline CDR1 reads SGHVS; CDR2 reads FQNEAQ. With 8 bases clipped from V and 4 bases from J, the junction kept 4 bases outside the gene matches. The CDR3: CASLRLAGYNEQFF. In DNA form, the CDR3 reads TGTGCCAGCCTTAGACTAGCGGGATACAATGAGCAGTTCTTC.

This clone was picked up a small number of times. The chain combines TRBV5-1 with TRBJ1-2; D not resolved. V shed 0 bases and J shed 2 bases, with 5 bases lying between them. Germline lookup yields CDR1 SGHRS and CDR2 YFSETQ. The CDR3 has 13 amino acids. The CDR3 loop is CASSLDPNYGYTF. The CDR3 nucleotides are TGCGCCAGCAGCTTGGATCCAAACTATGGCTACACCTTC.

This clone was detected a few times. This rearrangement joins TRBV7-2 to TRBJ2-5, with D tentatively TRBD2 (5 bases). V lost 0 bases, J lost 7 bases, and 6 bases lay in between. The CDR3 consists of 12 residues. CDR1 is SGHTA, CDR2 FQGNSA, per germline. CDR3 nucleotide sequence: TGTGCCAGCAGCTTAGCCGAGGGGACCCAGTACTTC. It encodes CASSLAEGTQYF.

This chain joins TRBV27 and TRBJ2-3; no reliable D call. The germline V gene encodes CDR1 MNHEY and CDR2 SMNVEV (reference sequence). The CDR3 contains 13 residues. V lost 3 bases to trimming and J lost 2 bases, with 6 bases between them. CDR3 sequence reads: CASSFLHTDTQYF. For the CDR3, the DNA is TGTGCCAGCAGTTTCTTACACACAGATACGCAGTATTTT.

The chain links TRBV27 to TRBJ2-3; weak D call: TRBD2 (5 bases). This CDR3 region has 13 residues. V lost 3 bases and J 6 bases, leaving 10 bases between the germline ends. The germline CDR1 and CDR2 sequences are MNHEY and SMNVEV (reference sequence). CDR3 region: CASSLEWRDTQYF. DNA of the CDR3: TGTGCCAGCAGTTTGGAGTGGAGGGATACGCAGTATTTT.

This clone was seen a handful of times. The genes are TRBV2 and TRBJ2-5, with TRBD1 matching 8 bases. The CDR3 contains 15 residues. From germline, CDR1 is SNHLY and CDR2 FYNNEI. After removal of 5 bases from V and 7 bases from J, the junction contained 12 bases not matched to a gene. As DNA, the CDR3 is TGTGCCAGCAGTCCATTCGGACAGGGTGTTGGGACCCAGTACTTC. Its protein product is CASSPFGQGVGTQYF.

Written as DNA, the CDR3 is TGTGCCAGCAGCTTCCGACTAGCGGGAAAGCCCGGGGCCAACGTCCTGACTTTC. Amino acid sequence: CASSFRLAGKPGANVLTF. J is TRBJ2-6 and V is TRBV13, with 11 bases that match TRBD2. The V gene's germline CDR1 is PRHDT and CDR2 FYEKMQ (reference sequence). The CDR3 sequence is 18 residues long. V shed 3 bases and J 4 bases; nucleotides not matched to a gene: 8.

The V call is TRBV5-1, the J call TRBJ2-6, with TRBD1 matching 8 bases. Germline CDR1 SGHRS, CDR2 YFSETQ. Germline trimming cut 4 bases from V and 0 bases from J; bases unmatched to any gene: 6. The CDR3 has 17 residues. DNA for the CDR3: TGCGCCAGCAGCACGGGACAGGATAGCTCTGGGGCCAACGTCCTGACTTTC. Protein: CASSTGQDSSGANVLTF.

CDR3 in amino acids: CASRLQGAAEAFF. As DNA, the CDR3 is TGTGCCAGCAGACTCCAGGGGGCAGCTGAAGCTTTCTTT. This chain uses TRBV5-4 with TRBJ1-1, with 8 bases fitting TRBD1. After removal of 5 bases from V and 6 bases from J, the junction contained 6 bases not matched to a gene. The CDR3 is 13 amino acids. Germline loops: CDR1 SGHNT, CDR2 YYREEE (reference sequence).

J is TRBJ2-5 and V is TRBV7-9; TRBD2 is a possible D gene (5 bases). Deletions cut 4 bases from V and 11 bases from J, with 11 bases between. The CDR3 has 11 amino acids. CDR1 and CDR2 (germline): SEHNR, FQNEAQ (reference sequence). CDR3: CASSSSSGQYF. As DNA, the CDR3 is TGTGCCAGCAGCTCCTCGTCGGGGCAGTACTTC.

The rearrangement links TRBV27 to TRBJ2-3, with 7 nucleotides matching TRBD2. Germline V gene lookup returns CDR1 MNHEY and CDR2 SMNVEV (reference sequence). The CDR3 spans 17 residues. V was pared by 5 bases and J by 5 bases, with 16 bases of the junction left unmatched. CDR3 loop: CASSPPGLAARVDTQYF. The DNA for the CDR3 is TGTGCCAGCAGTCCCCCGGGGCTAGCGGCGCGAGTAGATACGCAGTATTTT.

The chain joins TRBV28 to TRBJ2-3; 9 nucleotides agree with TRBD2. The V segment lost 8 bases and the J segment 4 bases; nucleotides outside the gene matches: 7. CDR1 is MDHEN, CDR2 SYDVKM, per germline. The CDR3 has 14 residues. DNA of the CDR3: TGTGCCAGCTTACTAGCGGGTTATCCAGATACGCAGTATTTT. This codes for CASLLAGYPDTQYF.